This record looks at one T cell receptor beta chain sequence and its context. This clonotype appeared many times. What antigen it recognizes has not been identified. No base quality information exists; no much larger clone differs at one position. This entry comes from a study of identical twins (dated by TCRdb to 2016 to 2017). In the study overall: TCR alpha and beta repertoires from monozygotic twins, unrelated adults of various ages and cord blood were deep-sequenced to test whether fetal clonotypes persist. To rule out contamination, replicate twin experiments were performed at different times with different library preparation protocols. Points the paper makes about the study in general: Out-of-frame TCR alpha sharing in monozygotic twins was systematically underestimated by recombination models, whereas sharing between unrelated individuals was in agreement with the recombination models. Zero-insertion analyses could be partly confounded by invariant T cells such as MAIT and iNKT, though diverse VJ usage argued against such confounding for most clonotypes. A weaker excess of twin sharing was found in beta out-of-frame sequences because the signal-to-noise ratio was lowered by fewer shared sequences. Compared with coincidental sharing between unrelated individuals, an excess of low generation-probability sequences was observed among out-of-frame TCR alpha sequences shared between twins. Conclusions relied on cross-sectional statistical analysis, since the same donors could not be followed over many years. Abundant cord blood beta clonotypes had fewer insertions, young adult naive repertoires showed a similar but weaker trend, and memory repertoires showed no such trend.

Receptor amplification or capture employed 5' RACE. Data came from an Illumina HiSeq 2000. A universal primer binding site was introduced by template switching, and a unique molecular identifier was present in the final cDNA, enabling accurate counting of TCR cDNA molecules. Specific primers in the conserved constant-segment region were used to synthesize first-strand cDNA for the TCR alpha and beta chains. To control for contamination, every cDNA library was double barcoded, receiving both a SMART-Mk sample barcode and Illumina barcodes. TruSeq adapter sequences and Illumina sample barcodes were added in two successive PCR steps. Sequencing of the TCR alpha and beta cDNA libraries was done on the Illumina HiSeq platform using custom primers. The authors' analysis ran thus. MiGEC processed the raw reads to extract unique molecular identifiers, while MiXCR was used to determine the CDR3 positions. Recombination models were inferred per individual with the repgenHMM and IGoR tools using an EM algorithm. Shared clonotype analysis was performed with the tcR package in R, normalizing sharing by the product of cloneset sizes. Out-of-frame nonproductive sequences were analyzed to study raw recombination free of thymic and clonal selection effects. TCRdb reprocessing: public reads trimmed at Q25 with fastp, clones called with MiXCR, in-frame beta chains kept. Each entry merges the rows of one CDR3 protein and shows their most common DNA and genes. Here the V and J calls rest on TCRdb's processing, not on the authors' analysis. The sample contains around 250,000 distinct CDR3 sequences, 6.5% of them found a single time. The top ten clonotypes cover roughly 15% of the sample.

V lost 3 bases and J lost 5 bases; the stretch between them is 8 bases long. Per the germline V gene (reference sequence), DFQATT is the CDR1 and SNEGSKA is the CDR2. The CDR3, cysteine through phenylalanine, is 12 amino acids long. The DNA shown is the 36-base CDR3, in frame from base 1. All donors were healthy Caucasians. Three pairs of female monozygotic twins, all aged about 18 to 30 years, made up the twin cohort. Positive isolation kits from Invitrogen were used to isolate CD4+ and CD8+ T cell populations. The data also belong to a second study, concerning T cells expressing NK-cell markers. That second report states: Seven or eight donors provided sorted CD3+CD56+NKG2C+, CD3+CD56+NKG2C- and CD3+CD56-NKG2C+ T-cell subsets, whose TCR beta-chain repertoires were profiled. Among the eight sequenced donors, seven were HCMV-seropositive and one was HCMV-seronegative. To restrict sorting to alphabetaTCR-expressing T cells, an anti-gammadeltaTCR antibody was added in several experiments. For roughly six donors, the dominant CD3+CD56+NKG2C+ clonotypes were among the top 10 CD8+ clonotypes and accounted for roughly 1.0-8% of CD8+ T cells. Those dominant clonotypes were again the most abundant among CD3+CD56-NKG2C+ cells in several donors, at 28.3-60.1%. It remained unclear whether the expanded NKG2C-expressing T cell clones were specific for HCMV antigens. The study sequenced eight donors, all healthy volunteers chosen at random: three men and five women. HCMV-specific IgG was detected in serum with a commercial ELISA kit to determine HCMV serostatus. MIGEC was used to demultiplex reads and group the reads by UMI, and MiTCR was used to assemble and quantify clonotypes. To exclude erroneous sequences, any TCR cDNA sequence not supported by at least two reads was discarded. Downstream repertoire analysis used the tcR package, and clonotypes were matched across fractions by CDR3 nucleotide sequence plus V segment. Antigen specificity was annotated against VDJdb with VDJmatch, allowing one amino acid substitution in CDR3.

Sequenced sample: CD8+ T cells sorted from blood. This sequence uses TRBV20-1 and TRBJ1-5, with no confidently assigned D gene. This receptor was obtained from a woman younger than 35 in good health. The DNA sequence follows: TGCAGTGCTAGGAGTCAGGATCAGCCCCAGCATTTT. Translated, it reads CSARSQDQPQHF.